The T cell receptor (beta chain) under discussion was sequenced for a study of T cell repertoires in cytomegalovirus infection (dated by TCRdb to the late 2010s). In the study overall: Because public TCR beta signatures pointed to carriage of CMV infection together with the matching HLA type, the HLA type of each donor mattered for the analysis.

Worth noting for this clonotype: Its binding antigen is unknown. No much larger clone is present one base from it, and per-base qualities are unavailable.

What the study reported, not specific to this receptor: In both this cohort and an independent cohort of over 350 donors, the cumulative frequency of public TCR beta family members distinguished carriers of CMV infection plus the relevant HLA type. In the ex vivo response, HLA-C-restricted CMV-specific TCR beta clonotypes were dominant, and in two of eight donors the single most frequent clonotype came from this HLA-C-restricted group.

The CDR3 holds 15 amino acids from the cysteine to the phenylalanine. The kept DNA is CDR3 alone, 45 bases in frame from the first base. The germline ends are 18 bases apart after V is trimmed by 7 bases and J by 5 bases. The run used an Illumina HiSeq 1500. The raw public reads went through TCRdb reprocessing: fastp at Q25, MiXCR clone calling, in-frame beta chains kept. Rows are unified per CDR3 protein, each entry keeping the most common DNA and genes. This sample holds about 740,000 distinct CDR3 sequences; 35% were observed only once. Of the sample, more than 2.5% falls within the top ten clones.

The clonotype originates from a human donor in good health (CMV status not recorded). Some clones in this sample may be carry-over from other donors' samples. Sequencing input: PBMCs. The sequence is built from TRBV12-3 or TRBV12-4 and TRBJ1-5, and perhaps TRBD1 as D gene, on 5 matching bases. The nucleotide sequence reads TGTGCCAGCACCGACCGGGGGGGTCGGGATCAGCCCCAGCATTTT. It translates to CASTDRGGRDQPQHF.